A single sample gave rise to the 19 T cell receptor beta chains below, sequenced in a study of shared clonotypes between healthy human individuals. Here immunoSEQ multiplex PCR was the method, and the copy in TCRdb shows in-frame clones only, minus some. This sample has about 1 million clones, with 75% found just once. The specimen sequenced was memory CD4+ T cells sorted from blood. Subset reported: CD45RA-negative fraction. These receptor sequences come from a young man in good health.

The chain has TRBV5-6 and TRBJ2-1, with D uncertain. The CDR3 runs 12 residues. V lost 4 bases and J 8 bases, leaving 10 bases between the germline ends. The germline gives CDR1 SGHDT, CDR2 YYEEEE. The CDR3 region has the DNA TGTGCCAGCAGCACTATCGCTCATGAGCAGTTCTTC. As protein: CASSTIAHEQFF.

Concerning this clone itself: Different DNA sequences within this sample yield the same CDR3. The chain combines TRBV7-2 with TRBJ1-5; D perhaps matches TRBD1 (5 bases). Germline V gene lookup returns CDR1 SGHTA and CDR2 FQGNSA. The germline V and J ends were trimmed by 3 bases and 3 bases, with 6 bases remaining between them. The CDR3 sequence is 13 residues long. The CDR3 protein is CASSLTDNQPQHF. Written as DNA, the CDR3 is TGTGCCAGCAGCTTGACAGACAATCAGCCCCAGCATTTT.

The rearrangement uses TRBV11-2 and TRBJ2-2, with D possibly TRBD2 on 6 matching bases. V was clipped by 3 bases and J by 1 base, with 9 bases between them. Germline loops: CDR1 SGHAT, CDR2 FQNNGV. The CDR3 spans 15 residues. Here the CDR3 reads CASSLGLRNTGELFF. The CDR3 nucleotides read TGTGCCAGCAGCTTGGGACTTCGGAACACCGGGGAGCTGTTTTTT.

This clone was seen only a few times. J is TRBJ2-7 and V is TRBV2; 7 bases agree with TRBD1. The CDR3 spans 14 residues. With 3 bases clipped from V and 4 bases from J, the junction kept 6 bases outside the gene matches. Germline V CDR1 and CDR2: SNHLY, FYNNEI. The CDR3 bases are TGTGCCAGCAGTGATGCTTTCAGGGGGTACGAGCAGTACTTC. Translation gives CASSDAFRGYEQYF.

The chain recombines TRBV27 with TRBJ2-7; D may be TRBD1 or TRBD2 (5 bases each). Per germline, CDR1 MNHEY and CDR2 SMNVEV (reference sequence). The length of the CDR3 is 13 residues. Deletions cut 8 bases from V and 2 bases from J, with 13 bases between. CDR3 nucleotides: TGTGCCAGCGGGACGAGACAAGCCTACGAGCAGTACTTC. This translates into CASGTRQAYEQYF.

Note on this clone: The sample has other DNA sequences that encode this CDR3 too. This rearrangement joins TRBV5-1 to TRBJ2-2; no definite D call. CDR3 size: 16 residues. The germline V gene has CDR1 SGHRS and CDR2 YFSETQ. The germline V and J ends were trimmed by 0 bases and 2 bases, with 11 bases remaining between them. The CDR3 protein is CASSLGWAGNTGELFF. The CDR3 region has the DNA TGCGCCAGCAGCTTGGGGTGGGCAGGAAACACCGGGGAGCTGTTTTTT.

The chain couples TRBV15 to TRBJ2-4; perhaps D is TRBD1 or TRBD2 (5 bases each). This CDR3 region has 14 residues. Between the trimmed V and J ends, which lost 9 bases and 1 base, there was a span of 13 bases. Germline values: CDR1 LNHNV, CDR2 YYDKDF (reference sequence). The CDR3: CATQDGGAKNIQYF. The CDR3 DNA is TGTGCCACACAGGACGGCGGGGCCAAAAACATTCAGTACTTC.

The chain recombines TRBV30 with TRBJ2-1, with 16 bases that match TRBD2. The CDR3 is made up of 12 amino acids. From germline, CDR1 is GTSNPN and CDR2 SVGIG (reference sequence). CDR3 in DNA: TGTGCTTGGGGACTAGCGGGAGGGGGGCAGTTCTTC. Its protein is CAWGLAGGGQFF.

The chain links TRBV7-2 to TRBJ1-4, with 7 bases aligning to TRBD1. Trimming took 5 bases from V and 5 from J; bases not matched to a gene: 8. Germline V gene data show CDR1 as SGHTA and CDR2 as FQGNSA. The CDR3 is 15 residues long. In DNA, the CDR3 is TGTGCCAGCAGCAGGATGACAGGGTTAAATGAAAAACTGTTTTTT. This sequence encodes CASSRMTGLNEKLFF.

The rearrangement joins TRBV2 to TRBJ2-1; 13 bases agree with TRBD2. Per germline, CDR1 SNHLY and CDR2 FYNNEI. This CDR3 spans 14 amino acids. J gave up 7 bases and V 8 bases, and 5 bases lay outside the gene matches. In DNA form, the CDR3 reads TGTGCCAGCGCGACTAGCGGGGGGAGTAATGAGCAGTTCTTC. Residues: CASATSGGSNEQFF.

V gene TRBV25-1 combines with J gene TRBJ2-7, with 9 bases fitting TRBD1. Germline trimming cut 4 bases from V and 0 bases from J; bases unmatched to any gene: 7. The CDR3 sequence is 16 residues long. The germline V gene encodes CDR1 MGHDK and CDR2 SYGVNS. CDR3: CASSGGGQGGSYEQYF. The CDR3, as DNA: TGTGCCAGCAGTGGTGGGGGACAGGGTGGCTCCTACGAGCAGTACTTC.

This chain uses TRBV7-2 with TRBJ2-7, with D unresolved. The CDR3 runs 11 residues. Germline loops: CDR1 SGHTA, CDR2 FQGNSA. V was cut by 7 bases and J by 9 bases, with 13 bases left in between. For the CDR3, the DNA is TGTGCCAGCACCCTCTCCCAGGTGCAGTACTTC. Amino acid sequence: CASTLSQVQYF.

The chain carries TRBV5-4 and TRBJ2-5; D might be TRBD2 (5 bases). Germline-derived CDR1 and CDR2 are SGHNT and YYREEE (reference sequence). This CDR3 is 14 amino acids long. Trimming took 3 bases from V and 7 from J, leaving 16 bases between them. CDR3 sequence (DNA): TGTGCCAGCAGCTCGGACCTAGGAGGTGTGACCCAGTACTTC. It codes for CASSSDLGGVTQYF.

The V and J genes are TRBV5-1 and TRBJ2-5, with 8 bases aligning to TRBD1. The CDR3 contains 16 residues. Germline lookup yields CDR1 SGHRS and CDR2 YFSETQ. J was trimmed by 5 bases and V by 3 bases; bases with no gene match: 12. CDR3 DNA sequence: TGCGCCAGCAGCTCCGGGGGCCAGGGGGCATGGGAGACCCAGTACTTC. Translation gives CASSSGGQGAWETQYF.

DNA of the CDR3: TGCGCCAGCAACGAACGTCCACAGGGTGGCGGCTACCTCCAAGAGACCCAGTACTTC. Translating it yields CASNERPQGGGYLQETQYF. The rearrangement joins TRBV5-1 to TRBJ2-5; tentative D call: TRBD1 (6 bases). The germline V gene encodes CDR1 SGHRS and CDR2 YFSETQ. This CDR3 is 19 amino acids long. V was clipped by 6 bases and J by 1 base, with 28 bases between them.

The V call is TRBV9, the J call TRBJ2-7; TRBD1 matches 12 bases. Trimming removed 4 bases from V and 4 bases from J; junction bases left unmatched: 6. CDR1 SGDLS and CDR2 YYNGEE come from the germline V gene. The CDR3 has 15 residues. Here the CDR3 reads CASSPGTGGTYEQYF. The CDR3 DNA reads as TGTGCCAGCAGCCCTGGGACAGGGGGCACGTACGAGCAGTACTTC.

The V call is TRBV5-6, the J call TRBJ2-3, with 8 bases lining up with TRBD1. The CDR3 loop spans 15 amino acids. The trim removed 4 bases at V and 5 bases at J, leaving 9 bases unmatched. Per the germline V gene, CDR1 is SGHDT and CDR2 is YYEEEE. This CDR3 reads CASSPGQGIEDTQYF. DNA for the CDR3: TGTGCCAGCAGCCCAGGACAGGGAATCGAAGATACGCAGTATTTT.

The chain is built from TRBV4-1 and TRBJ2-2, with D possibly matching TRBD1 (5 bases). The CDR3 runs to 15 residues. Germline CDR1 and CDR2: MGHRA and YSYEKL. The germline V and J ends were trimmed by 1 base and 6 bases, with 12 bases remaining between them. The CDR3 loop is CASSQARVSPGELFF. CDR3 bases: TGCGCCAGCAGCCAAGCCAGGGTATCACCCGGGGAGCTGTTTTTT.

The sample holds a few counts of this clone. This chain joins TRBV5-4 and TRBJ2-2, with a weak D call TRBD1 (5 bases). Deletions cut 4 bases from V and 4 bases from J, with 14 bases between. The germline V gene has CDR1 SGHNT and CDR2 YYREEE (reference sequence). CDR3 size: 15 residues. The CDR3 DNA reads TGTGCCAGCAGCCCCCCAGGGATAGGCACCGGGGAGCTGTTTTTT. Protein sequence: CASSPPGIGTGELFF.